The sequence of this TCR beta chain was determined in a study of beta chain features in type 1 diabetes. Study-level findings and limits: All four CD4+ subsets from Type 1 diabetes patients carried moderately but significantly shorter TCRB CDR3s. Compared to healthy donors, patients appeared to have naive, central memory and Treg TCRB repertoires that were more alike.

Isolated RNA was reverse transcribed in full, so expressed TCRB transcripts were sequenced. Sequenced by immunoSEQ multiplex PCR; TCRdb stores in-frame clones only, minus some. This table holds roughly 150,000 clones, around 63% found once. By way of CD45RO/CCR7/CD25/CD127/CD95/CD27, the CD4+ regulatory, stem cell-like memory, central memory and naive cells were sorted. Sorted populations all exceeded 98% purity. Comment on this clone: The antigen is unknown.

Germline V CDR1 and CDR2: SGHDT, YYEEEE. This CDR3 is built from 14 residues. Trimming left V 2 bases short and J 3 bases short, with 9 bases between. The chain joins TRBV5-6 to TRBJ2-4; D gene uncertain. Sequencing used naive CD4+ T cells from blood. This TCR came from a man aged 30 to 45 with type 1 diabetes. The CDR3 spells CASSLMGSKNIQYF. For the CDR3, the DNA is TGTGCCAGCAGCTTAATGGGCAGCAAAAACATTCAGTACTTC.